Shown below are 21 T cell receptor beta chains from a single sample sequenced in a study of cytomegalovirus exposure and HLA in healthy donors (dated by TCRdb to about 2017). The protocol used for the library was the immunoSEQ multiplex PCR assay. For the multiplex PCR, a mixture combining 60 forward primers for TCR Vbeta segments and 13 reverse primers for TCR Jbeta segments was used. The source is immuneACCESS, and TCRdb retained only in-frame sequences with V and J called. Part of the clones is not carried over; for the studies checked, unresolved V genes explain less than half of this, and the remainder is unexplained. The sample records roughly 150,000 clones, approximately 83% of which are singletons. The top ten clones comprise approximately 1.5% of the sample. The sequenced sample was PBMCs. The source is a woman aged 18-30 years in good health and CMV-seronegative.

This rearrangement joins TRBV30 to TRBJ1-5; 10 bases map to TRBD1. J lost 4 bases, V lost 2 bases, and 5 bases had no gene match. The CDR3 loop spans 15 amino acids. The V gene's germline CDR1 is GTSNPN and CDR2 SVGIG (reference sequence). CDR3 DNA: TGTGCCTGGAGTTCGACAGGGGGCCCTAATCAGCCCCAGCATTTT. It is translated as CAWSSTGGPNQPQHF.

The rearrangement joins TRBV6-1 to TRBJ1-1, with no clear D. The germline V gene encodes CDR1 MNHNS and CDR2 SASEGT. V gave up 7 bases and J gave up 2 bases, with 14 bases separating them. The CDR3 is made up of 14 amino acids. CDR3 sequence reads: CASNYGGSNTEAFF. The CDR3 DNA reads as TGTGCCAGCAATTACGGAGGATCTAACACTGAAGCTTTCTTT.

The CDR3 nucleotides are TGTGCCAGTAGTTTAGCGGGGGGGCCGTCAGATACGCAGTATTTT. Translation gives CASSLAGGPSDTQYF. The chain carries TRBV19 and TRBJ2-3, with 11 bases fitting TRBD2. CDR1 and CDR2 (germline): LNHDA, SQIVND (reference sequence). The junction had 5 bases not matched to a gene; V was cut back by 5 bases and J by 4 bases. The length of the CDR3 is 15 residues.

This chain joins TRBV19 and TRBJ2-2; perhaps TRBD2 as D (5 bases). Germline V gives CDR1 LNHDA, CDR2 SQIVND (reference sequence). The length of the CDR3 is 15 residues. V was pared by 9 bases and J by 6 bases, with 20 bases between. The CDR3 DNA follows: TGTGCCAGCTCCACCGCGGGCAGGTGGGCCGGGGAGCTGTTTTTT. It yields the protein CASSTAGRWAGELFF.

The count of this clone is one. The rearrangement links TRBV7-9 to TRBJ2-7; D is perhaps TRBD2 (5 bases). V lost 5 bases and J 3 bases, leaving 20 bases between the germline ends. This CDR3 comprises 16 residues. Germline lookup yields CDR1 SEHNR and CDR2 FQNEAQ (reference sequence). The CDR3 reads CASSREPRGGYYEQYF. In DNA form, the CDR3 reads TGTGCCAGCAGCCGGGAACCACGGGGTGGCTACTACGAGCAGTACTTC.

The CDR3, as DNA: TGTGCCAGCAGCACAGGACAGGGCGCTCGTTCACCCCTCCACTTT. The encoded protein is CASSTGQGARSPLHF. V is TRBV13 and J is TRBJ1-6, with 8 bases aligning to TRBD1. CDR3 length equals 15 residues. The V segment lost 5 bases and the J segment 9 bases; nucleotides outside the gene matches: 9. Per the germline V gene, CDR1 is PRHDT and CDR2 is FYEKMQ (reference sequence). Full variable domain (outside the CDR3, taken from reference TRBV13 and TRBJ1-6): AAGVIQSPRHLIKEKRETATLKCYPIPRHDTVYWYQQGPGQDPQFLISFYEKMQSDKGSIPDRFSAQQFSDYHSELNMSSLELGDSALYFCASSTGQGARSPLHFGNGTRLTVT.

The CDR3 region has the DNA TGTGCCAGCAGCTTAGATATGTTCTCTGGGGCCAACGTCCTGACTTTC. Its protein is CASSLDMFSGANVLTF. This rearrangement joins TRBV7-9 to TRBJ2-6; D remains ambiguous. CDR1 and CDR2 (germline): SEHNR, FQNEAQ (reference sequence). V was cut by 1 base and J by 0 bases, with 7 bases left in between. This CDR3 has 16 residues.

The rearrangement uses TRBV13 and TRBJ1-2, with TRBD1 matching 7 bases. The CDR3 has 14 amino acids. V lost 5 bases and J lost 2; bases outside the gene matches: 5. Per germline, CDR1 PRHDT and CDR2 FYEKMQ (reference sequence). The CDR3 bases are TGTGCCAGCAGCGGTGGGGACAGCAACTATGGCTACACCTTC. Translated, it gives CASSGGDSNYGYTF.

The chain joins TRBV18 to TRBJ1-5; no definite D call. CDR1 is KGHSH, CDR2 LQKENI, per germline. V dropped 0 bases and J dropped 6 bases, with 15 bases sitting between them. The CDR3 is 16 residues long. CDR3 amino acids: CASSPPARRAGQPQHF. As DNA, the CDR3 is TGTGCCAGCTCACCACCGGCCAGGCGGGCGGGTCAGCCCCAGCATTTT.

The CDR3 nucleotides read TGTGCCAGCAGCTCCTTGGAAGCGACTGTGTACAATGAGCAGTTCTTC. Its protein is CASSSLEATVYNEQFF. This chain links TRBV7-8 with TRBJ2-1; D is undetermined. CDR3 length: 16 residues. Trimming pared 4 bases from V and 4 bases from J, leaving 17 bases between. Germline CDR1 reads SGHVS; CDR2 reads FQNEAQ.

The chain links TRBV11-2 to TRBJ2-1; 8 bases match TRBD2. V lost 4 bases and J lost 0; bases outside the gene matches: 5. The germline gives CDR1 SGHAT, CDR2 FQNNGV. CDR3 length equals 16 residues. CDR3 nucleotides: TGTGCCAGCAGCTCGGGGGGGAGGAGCTCCTACAATGAGCAGTTCTTC. Translation: CASSSGGRSSYNEQFF.

V is TRBV30 and J is TRBJ1-2; a possible D gene is TRBD1 (5 bases). CDR3 length: 13 amino acids. V lost 3 bases to trimming and J lost 4 bases, with 12 bases between them. CDR1 and CDR2 (germline): GTSNPN, SVGIG (reference sequence). The CDR3 spells CAWRPQGSYGYTF. The CDR3 DNA reads TGTGCCTGGAGACCGCAGGGAAGCTATGGCTACACCTTC.

The J gene is TRBJ2-7, the V gene TRBV5-1; TRBD2 agrees at 8 bases. The germline gives CDR1 SGHRS, CDR2 YFSETQ. V shed 3 bases, J shed 6 bases, and the junction held 14 bases outside the gene matches. The CDR3 totals 16 residues. The chain's CDR3 is CASSWTSGGQGSEQYF. CDR3 bases: TGCGCCAGCAGCTGGACATCGGGGGGGCAGGGGAGCGAGCAGTACTTC.

The chain is built from TRBV5-4 and TRBJ1-2; 12 positions match TRBD1. The J segment lost 4 bases and the V segment lost 3 bases, leaving 7 bases of the junction unmatched. The CDR3 spans 16 residues. Germline CDR1 is SGHNT and CDR2 is YYREEE (reference sequence). DNA of the CDR3: TGTGCCAGCAGCTGGGACAGGGGGCCATCGGGCTATGGCTACACCTTC. It is translated as CASSWDRGPSGYGYTF.

This CDR3 is CASSVTLMNTEAFF. The CDR3 nucleotides read TGTGCCAGCAGTGTAACTTTAATGAACACTGAAGCTTTCTTT. The J gene is TRBJ1-1, the V gene TRBV2; D not resolved. Trimming stripped 4 bases from V and 0 bases from J, with 9 bases between. The CDR3 runs 14 residues. Germline V gene data show CDR1 as SNHLY and CDR2 as FYNNEI.

The chain links TRBV6-1 to TRBJ2-1, with D possibly being TRBD1 (6 bases). Per the germline V gene, CDR1 is MNHNS and CDR2 is SASEGT. V shed 6 bases and J shed 1 base, with 13 bases lying between them. The CDR3 has 15 amino acids. CDR3 region: CASRIQGLSYNEQFF. Written as DNA, the CDR3 is TGTGCCAGCAGGATACAGGGTTTGTCCTACAATGAGCAGTTCTTC.

V gene TRBV19 combines with J gene TRBJ1-2; TRBD1 agrees at 10 bases. The junction had 12 bases not matched to a gene; V was cut back by 10 bases and J by 1 base. The germline CDR1 and CDR2 sequences are LNHDA and SQIVND (reference sequence). This CDR3 has 16 residues. The CDR3 region has the DNA TGTGCCACCCAGGCAGGACGGACAGGGGGTAACTATGGCTACACCTTC. The encoded protein is CATQAGRTGGNYGYTF.

The chain has TRBV27 and TRBJ1-2; D might be TRBD1 (5 bases). Germline V gene lookup returns CDR1 MNHEY and CDR2 SMNVEV (reference sequence). V was cut by 6 bases and J by 6 bases, with 17 bases left in between. The CDR3 has 14 amino acids. CDR3 residues: CASRPPRGGDGYTF. The CDR3 DNA reads TGTGCCAGCAGGCCCCCGAGGGGAGGGGATGGCTACACCTTC.

The chain uses TRBV29-1 and TRBJ2-7; 7 positions match TRBD2. Losses at the gene ends were 6 bases for V and 0 bases for J; bases not matched to a gene: 5. The CDR3 is made up of 13 amino acids. Germline V CDR1 and CDR2: SQVTM, ANQGSEA. The CDR3 is CSVAGKHSYEQYF. The CDR3 region has the DNA TGCAGCGTAGCGGGGAAGCACTCCTACGAGCAGTACTTC.

The gene calls are TRBV6-6 and TRBJ1-1, with D perhaps matching TRBD1 (5 bases). The length of the CDR3 is 14 residues. Per germline, CDR1 MNHNY and CDR2 SVGAGI (reference sequence). V lost 4 bases to trimming and J lost 1 base, with 10 bases between them. CDR3 region: CASSWDGGNTEAFF. The CDR3 DNA reads as TGTGCCAGCAGTTGGGACGGGGGGAACACTGAAGCTTTCTTT.

V and J are TRBV12-5 and TRBJ1-5; a possible D gene is TRBD1 (5 bases). The CDR3 sequence is 15 residues long. V dropped 7 bases and J dropped 0 bases, with 13 bases sitting between them. Per the germline V gene, CDR1 is LGHNT and CDR2 is FRNRAP. Here the CDR3 DNA reads TGTGCTAGTGTCCCCCGGGGGGGTAGCAATCAGCCCCAGCATTTT. It encodes CASVPRGGSNQPQHF. The complete variable domain, with remaining parts taken from reference TRBV12-5 and TRBJ1-5, reads DARVTQTPRHKVTEMGQEVTMRCQPILGHNTVFWYRQTMMQGLELLAYFRNRAPLDDSGMPKDRFSAEMPDATLATLKIQPSEPRDSAVYFCASVPRGGSNQPQHFGDGTRLSIL.